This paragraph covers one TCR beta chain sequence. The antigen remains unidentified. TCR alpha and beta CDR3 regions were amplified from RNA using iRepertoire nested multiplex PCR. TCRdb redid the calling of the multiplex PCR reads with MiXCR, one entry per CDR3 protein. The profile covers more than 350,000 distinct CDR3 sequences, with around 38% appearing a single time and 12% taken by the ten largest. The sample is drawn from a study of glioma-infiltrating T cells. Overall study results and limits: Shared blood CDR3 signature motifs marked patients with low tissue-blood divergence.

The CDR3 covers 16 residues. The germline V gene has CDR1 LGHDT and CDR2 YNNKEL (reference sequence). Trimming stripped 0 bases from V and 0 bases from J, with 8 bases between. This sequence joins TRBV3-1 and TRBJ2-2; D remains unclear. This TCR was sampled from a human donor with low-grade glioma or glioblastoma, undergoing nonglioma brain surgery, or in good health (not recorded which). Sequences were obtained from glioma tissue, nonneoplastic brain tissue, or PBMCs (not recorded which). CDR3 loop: CASSQDAGSNTGELFF. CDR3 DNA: TGTGCCAGCAGCCAAGATGCCGGCTCGAACACCGGGGAGCTGTTTTTT.